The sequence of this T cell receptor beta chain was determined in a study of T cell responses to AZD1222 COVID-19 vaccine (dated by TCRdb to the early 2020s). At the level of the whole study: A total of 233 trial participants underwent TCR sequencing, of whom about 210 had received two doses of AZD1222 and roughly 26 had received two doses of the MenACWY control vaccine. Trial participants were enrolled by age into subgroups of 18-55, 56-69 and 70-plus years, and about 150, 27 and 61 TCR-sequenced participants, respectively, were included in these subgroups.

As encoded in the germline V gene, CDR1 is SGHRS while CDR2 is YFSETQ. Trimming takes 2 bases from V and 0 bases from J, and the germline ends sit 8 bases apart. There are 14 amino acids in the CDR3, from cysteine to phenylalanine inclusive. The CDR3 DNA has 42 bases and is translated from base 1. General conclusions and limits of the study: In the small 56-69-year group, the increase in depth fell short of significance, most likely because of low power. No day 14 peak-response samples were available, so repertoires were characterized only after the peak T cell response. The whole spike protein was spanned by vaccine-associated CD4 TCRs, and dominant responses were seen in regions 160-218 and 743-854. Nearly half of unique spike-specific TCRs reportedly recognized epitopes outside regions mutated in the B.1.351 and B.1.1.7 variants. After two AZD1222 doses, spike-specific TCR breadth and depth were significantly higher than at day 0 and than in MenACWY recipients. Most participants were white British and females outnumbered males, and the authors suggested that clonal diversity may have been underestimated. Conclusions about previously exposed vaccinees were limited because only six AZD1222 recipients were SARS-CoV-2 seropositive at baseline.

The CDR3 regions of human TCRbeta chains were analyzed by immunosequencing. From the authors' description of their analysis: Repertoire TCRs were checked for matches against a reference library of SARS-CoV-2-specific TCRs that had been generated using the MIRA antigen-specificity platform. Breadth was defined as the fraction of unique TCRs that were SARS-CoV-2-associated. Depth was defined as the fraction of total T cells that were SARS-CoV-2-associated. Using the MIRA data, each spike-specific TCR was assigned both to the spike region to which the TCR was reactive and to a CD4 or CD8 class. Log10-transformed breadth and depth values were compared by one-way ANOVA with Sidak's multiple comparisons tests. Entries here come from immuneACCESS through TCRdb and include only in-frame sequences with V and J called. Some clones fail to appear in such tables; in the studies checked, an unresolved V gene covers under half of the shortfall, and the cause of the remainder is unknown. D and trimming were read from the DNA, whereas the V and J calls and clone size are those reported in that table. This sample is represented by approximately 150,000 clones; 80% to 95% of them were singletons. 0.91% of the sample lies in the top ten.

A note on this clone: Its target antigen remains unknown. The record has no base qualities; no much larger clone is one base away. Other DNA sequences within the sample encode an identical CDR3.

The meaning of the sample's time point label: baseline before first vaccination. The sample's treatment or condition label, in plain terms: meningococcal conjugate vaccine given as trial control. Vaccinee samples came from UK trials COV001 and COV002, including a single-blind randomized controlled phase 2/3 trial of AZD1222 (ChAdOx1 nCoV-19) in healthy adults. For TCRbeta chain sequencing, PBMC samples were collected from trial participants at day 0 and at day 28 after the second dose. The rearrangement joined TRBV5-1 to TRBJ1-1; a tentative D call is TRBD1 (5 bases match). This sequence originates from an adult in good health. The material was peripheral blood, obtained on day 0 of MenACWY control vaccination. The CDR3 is CASSLDRLNTEAFF. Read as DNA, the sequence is TGCGCCAGCAGCTTAGACAGATTGAACACTGAAGCTTTCTTT.